A single sample gave rise to the 30 T cell receptor beta chains below, sequenced in a study of T cells in Graves' hyperthyroidism and ophthalmopathy. Amplified TCR beta CDR3 regions came from RNA transcripts. With the HTBI primer set, the TCR CDR3 went through a first round of RT-PCR. TCRdb re-derived calls from the multiplex PCR reads in MiXCR, one entry per CDR3 protein. The repertoire holds hundreds of thousands of distinct CDR3 sequences, with about 15% as singletons. The sequenced material came from blood. These receptors originate from a woman aged 18-29 years with Graves' hyperthyroidism.

The CDR3 DNA sequence: TGTGCCACCAGCCGAACTAGCGGGAGGGCTAGGGATGAGCAGTTCTTC. Protein: CATSRTSGRARDEQFF. This chain connects TRBV15 to TRBJ2-1, with 13 bases lining up with TRBD2. CDR1 LNHNV and CDR2 YYDKDF come from the germline V gene (reference sequence). CDR3 length equals 16 residues. V was pared by 5 bases and J by 8 bases, with 9 bases of the junction left unmatched.

This chain links TRBV14 with TRBJ2-7; 12 bases agree with TRBD2. CDR3 length: 17 residues. With 4 bases clipped from V and 3 bases from J, the junction kept 10 bases outside the gene matches. Germline V CDR1 and CDR2: SGHDN, FVKESK. The CDR3 spells CASSRHLAGGGNYEQYF. The CDR3 DNA sequence: TGTGCCAGCAGCCGGCATCTAGCGGGAGGGGGGAACTACGAGCAGTACTTC.

The table lists this clonotype with a count of one. V usage is TRBV11-2 and J usage is TRBJ2-7, with 12 bases identical to TRBD2. The V segment lost 5 bases and the J segment 6 bases; nucleotides outside the gene matches: 2. This CDR3 region has 13 residues. Per the germline V gene, CDR1 is SGHAT and CDR2 is FQNNGV. Written as DNA, the CDR3 is TGTGCCAGCAGCCCGACTAGCGGGGGCGAGCAGTACTTC. Its protein is CASSPTSGGEQYF.

The V call is TRBV4-1, the J call TRBJ2-3, with TRBD2 identical over 13 bases. The CDR3 spans 18 residues. Germline-derived CDR1 and CDR2 are MGHRA and YSYEKL. The V segment lost 5 bases and the J segment 0 bases; nucleotides outside the gene matches: 8. CDR3 in amino acids: CASSEGLAGVLSTDTQYF. The CDR3 DNA is TGCGCCAGCAGCGAAGGACTAGCGGGAGTCCTCAGCACAGATACGCAGTATTTT.

The chain couples TRBV4-1 to TRBJ1-5; D is perhaps TRBD1 (6 bases). V was shortened by 4 bases and J by 2 bases, with 12 bases between the two germline ends. CDR3 length equals 15 residues. Germline assignment: CDR1 MGHRA and CDR2 YSYEKL. The CDR3 protein is CASSPRQVGNQPQHF. The CDR3 bases are TGCGCCAGCAGCCCACGACAGGTGGGCAATCAGCCCCAGCATTTT.

This chain connects TRBV6-1 to TRBJ2-2; D may be TRBD1 (5 bases). The V end was cut by 7 bases, the J end by 6 bases, with 12 bases between. This CDR3 is built from 13 residues. Germline V gene data show CDR1 as MNHNS and CDR2 as SASEGT. CDR3 protein: CASTWLGAGELFF. As DNA, the CDR3 is TGTGCCAGCACCTGGTTAGGGGCCGGGGAGCTGTTTTTT.

This clonotype was found many times. This chain connects TRBV20-1 to TRBJ2-3, with D maybe TRBD1 (6 bases). This CDR3 region has 11 residues. The V gene lost 5 bases and the J gene lost 9 bases, with 12 bases spanning the gap. Germline values: CDR1 DFQATT, CDR2 SNEGSKA (reference sequence). CDR3: CSADRSRTQYF. The CDR3 coding sequence is TGCAGTGCTGACAGGAGTCGCACGCAGTATTTT.

The table lists this clonotype with many counts. The chain couples TRBV6-1 to TRBJ1-2, with a weak D call TRBD1 (5 bases). The CDR3 consists of 15 residues. Germline V CDR1 and CDR2: MNHNS, SASEGT. Trimming cost V 2 bases and J 1 base, with 11 bases left between them. CDR3 coding DNA: TGTGCCAGCAGTGAAAATAGGGGCATTAACTATGGCTACACCTTC. Its protein product is CASSENRGINYGYTF.

The table lists this clonotype with many counts. The chain combines TRBV18 with TRBJ1-1; D is unclear. Germline V gene data show CDR1 as KGHSH and CDR2 as LQKENI. Trimming left V 2 bases short and J 4 bases short, with 14 bases between. The CDR3 covers 15 residues. The CDR3 sequence is CASSPDQGRATEAFF. The DNA of the CDR3 is TGTGCCAGCTCACCAGATCAAGGGAGGGCCACTGAAGCTTTCTTT.

This clonotype has a count of ten or more. CDR3 coding DNA: TGTGCCACCAGCAGAGATCAAGCTAGCGGAACCTACGAGCAGTACTTC. As protein: CATSRDQASGTYEQYF. The chain has TRBV15 and TRBJ2-7; TRBD2 agrees at 7 bases. Germline V gene lookup returns CDR1 LNHNV and CDR2 YYDKDF (reference sequence). The length of the CDR3 is 16 residues. With 0 bases clipped from V and 2 bases from J, the junction kept 7 bases outside the gene matches.

This clonotype was observed a handful of times. For the CDR3, the DNA is TGCAGCGTTGAGACAGGGGCAGGCGATCAGCCCCAGCATTTT. Translated, it gives CSVETGAGDQPQHF. The J gene is TRBJ1-5, the V gene TRBV29-1, with 8 bases aligning to TRBD1. The CDR3 has 14 residues. Trimming at V came to 3 bases and at J to 5 bases, leaving 6 bases not matched to a gene. Germline V CDR1 and CDR2: SQVTM, ANQGSEA.

This clonotype was seen at least ten times. The V and J genes are TRBV2 and TRBJ2-3, with 9 positions matching TRBD1. J was trimmed by 4 bases and V by 5 bases; bases with no gene match: 13. Germline V CDR1 and CDR2: SNHLY, FYNNEI. This CDR3 is 17 amino acids long. DNA of the CDR3: TGTGCCAGCAGTCGAAGGGGGGACAGGGTTCGCGCAGATACGCAGTATTTT. This encodes CASSRRGDRVRADTQYF.

This clonotype was seen at least ten times. The rearrangement uses TRBV20-1 and TRBJ2-5, with TRBD2 identical over 14 bases. This CDR3 has 15 residues. The J segment lost 9 bases and the V segment lost 5 bases, leaving 11 bases of the junction unmatched. The germline V gene encodes CDR1 DFQATT and CDR2 SNEGSKA (reference sequence). The CDR3 protein is CSAYPGTSGSAPQYF. CDR3 DNA sequence: TGCAGTGCTTACCCCGGGACTAGCGGGAGTGCGCCCCAGTACTTC.

This clonotype was counted between two and nine times. The chain recombines TRBV7-9 with TRBJ2-1; TRBD2 matches 9 bases. Germline V gene data show CDR1 as SEHNR and CDR2 as FQNEAQ (reference sequence). The CDR3 runs 16 residues. V lost 5 bases to trimming and J lost 3 bases; unmatched junction nucleotides: 8. In nucleotides, the CDR3 is TGTGCCAGCAGCCCCGGTACTAGCGGGCTCTACAATGAGCAGTTCTTC. Translation gives CASSPGTSGLYNEQFF.

This clonotype was detected ten times or more. The chain carries TRBV7-8 and TRBJ2-1; 9 nucleotides line up with TRBD2. The V segment lost 5 bases and the J segment 5 bases; nucleotides outside the gene matches: 10. Germline loops: CDR1 SGHVS, CDR2 FQNEAQ. This CDR3 has 16 amino acids. CDR3 in amino acids: CASSLLGSGSDNEQFF. CDR3 bases: TGTGCCAGCAGCCTCCTGGGTAGCGGGAGCGACAATGAGCAGTTCTTC. Together with reference TRBV7-8 and TRBJ2-1, the CDR3 gives the full variable domain: GAGVSQSPRYKVAKRGQDVALRCDPISGHVSLFWYQQALGQGPEFLTYFQNEAQLDKSGLPSDRFFAERPEGSVSTLKIQRTQQEDSAVYLCASSLLGSGSDNEQFFGPGTRLTVL.

The sample holds many counts of this clonotype. The chain combines TRBV2 with TRBJ1-5; no clear D. CDR1 and CDR2 (germline): SNHLY, FYNNEI. This CDR3 has 16 residues. V was shortened by 6 bases and J by 0 bases, with 15 bases between the two germline ends. This CDR3 reads CASRRGGGYSNQPQHF. Written as DNA, the CDR3 is TGTGCCAGCAGGCGGGGAGGCGGTTATAGCAATCAGCCCCAGCATTTT.

This clonotype showed up just a few times. This sequence joins TRBV5-1 and TRBJ2-3; 11 bases fit TRBD2. Germline assignment: CDR1 SGHRS and CDR2 YFSETQ. J gave up 6 bases and V 3 bases, and 9 bases lay outside the gene matches. This CDR3 comprises 16 residues. The CDR3 sequence is CASSSGTSGGVDTQYF. CDR3 coding DNA: TGCGCCAGCAGCTCCGGGACTAGCGGAGGGGTGGATACGCAGTATTTT.

This clonotype was seen repeatedly, ten times or more. The chain links TRBV12-3 or TRBV12-4 to TRBJ1-1, with TRBD1 matching over 7 bases. Losses at the gene ends were 6 bases for V and 7 bases for J; bases not matched to a gene: 17. This CDR3 is built from 16 residues. CDR3 nucleotides: TGTGCCAGCAGGGCCGACCAAGGGACAGCCGGCCTTGAAGCTTTCTTT. Its protein is CASRADQGTAGLEAFF.

This clonotype was detected ten times or more. The V and J genes are TRBV6-2 or TRBV6-3 and TRBJ1-4; a weak D match, TRBD1 (5 bases). Trimming took off 0 bases at V and 7 bases at J, with 21 bases between the two ends. The CDR3 has 18 residues. Germline V lookup: CDR1 MNHEY, CDR2 SVGEGT. CDR3: CASSYSAPGNPGGEKLFF. CDR3 coding DNA: TGTGCCAGCAGTTACTCCGCCCCAGGCAACCCCGGGGGTGAAAAACTGTTTTTT.

The chain combines TRBV20-1 with TRBJ1-1; D remains ambiguous. The CDR3 has 13 amino acids. The V gene lost 3 bases and the J gene lost 3 bases, with 11 bases spanning the gap. Germline CDR1 and CDR2: DFQATT and SNEGSKA (reference sequence). The CDR3 loop is CSASAPLDTEAFF. The CDR3 nucleotides are TGCAGTGCTAGTGCCCCTTTGGACACTGAAGCTTTCTTT.

This clonotype was observed many times. V is TRBV5-1 and J is TRBJ2-7, with D maybe TRBD1 (6 bases). Deletions cut 3 bases from V and 6 bases from J, with 16 bases between. This CDR3 region has 14 residues. Per germline, CDR1 SGHRS and CDR2 YFSETQ. The CDR3 reads CASSSQGSGSEQYF. DNA for the CDR3: TGCGCCAGCAGCTCTCAGGGGTCAGGCTCCGAGCAGTACTTC. The full variable domain, with the rest looked up from reference TRBV5-1 and TRBJ2-7, is KAGVTQTPRYLIKTRGQQVTLSCSPISGHRSVSWYQQTPGQGLQFLFEYFSETQRNKGNFPGRFSGRQFSNSRSEMNVSTLELGDSALYLCASSSQGSGSEQYFGPGTRLTVT.

There are a few counts of this clonotype. The chain employs TRBV13 and TRBJ1-1; D possibly corresponds to TRBD1 (6 bases). The CDR3 runs 23 residues. CDR1 is PRHDT and CDR2 is FYEKMQ in the germline V gene (reference sequence). Trimming took 5 bases from V and 0 from J, leaving 37 bases between them. The CDR3 nucleotides read TGTGCCAGCAGCGTTCTACGCTACCGGAGGACAGTCACCATAGAGGATATGAACACTGAAGCTTTCTTT. This encodes CASSVLRYRRTVTIEDMNTEAFF.

This clonotype was detected many times. The J gene is TRBJ2-3, the V gene TRBV27; perhaps TRBD2 as D (6 bases). The CDR3 totals 15 residues. The V and J ends lost 7 bases and 0 bases respectively, with 14 bases between them. Germline V lookup: CDR1 MNHEY, CDR2 SMNVEV (reference sequence). CDR3 coding DNA: TGTGCCAGCACCCCCTTAGCGGCTAGCACAGATACGCAGTATTTT. Protein product: CASTPLAASTDTQYF.

The sample holds a few counts of this clonotype. This rearrangement joins TRBV4-1 to TRBJ2-2; D remains ambiguous. This CDR3 contains 16 residues. V lost 0 bases and J 3 bases, leaving 11 bases between the germline ends. CDR1 and CDR2 from the germline V gene are MGHRA and YSYEKL. The CDR3 is CASSQDLVGHTGELFF. As DNA, the CDR3 is TGCGCCAGCAGCCAAGATCTTGTAGGCCACACCGGGGAGCTGTTTTTT.

The chain links TRBV29-1 to TRBJ1-5; TRBD1 aligns across 7 bases. The CDR3 totals 12 residues. With V trimmed by 7 bases and J by 8 bases, 8 bases remained unmatched. Germline CDR1 and CDR2: SQVTM and ANQGSEA. The CDR3 nucleotides read TGCAGCGCCTGGACAGGCAGTGAGCCCCAGCATTTT. This encodes CSAWTGSEPQHF.

CDR3 nucleotide sequence: TGTGCCAGCAGGATTCAGGGGGTCGGCACTGAAGCTTTCTTT. Translated: CASRIQGVGTEAFF. J is TRBJ1-1 and V is TRBV7-9, with TRBD1 matching over 7 bases. The V gene end was trimmed by 6 bases and the J gene end by 4 bases; junction bases not matched to a gene: 8. This CDR3 contains 14 residues. Germline-derived CDR1 and CDR2 are SEHNR and FQNEAQ (reference sequence).

V usage is TRBV5-1 and J usage is TRBJ2-2; D is ambiguous. V shed 0 bases and J shed 5 bases, with 8 bases lying between them. Germline CDR1 is SGHRS and CDR2 is YFSETQ. The CDR3 length is 14 residues. The CDR3 protein is CASSLALQTGELFF. The CDR3 nucleotides read TGCGCCAGCAGCTTGGCCTTACAGACCGGGGAGCTGTTTTTT.

This clonotype was detected a few times. The V and J genes are TRBV28 and TRBJ1-2, with D tentatively TRBD1 (5 bases). This CDR3 has 12 residues. Germline assignment: CDR1 MDHEN and CDR2 SYDVKM. The germline V and J ends were trimmed by 6 bases and 7 bases, with 12 bases remaining between them. CDR3 protein: CASSPGRVGYTF. As DNA, the CDR3 is TGTGCCAGCAGCCCGGGCAGGGTTGGCTACACCTTC.

The table lists this clonotype with many counts. The V and J genes are TRBV18 and TRBJ2-5, with 10 bases fitting TRBD2. CDR3 size: 14 residues. V lost 6 bases, J lost 1 base, and 2 bases stayed unmatched. CDR1 is KGHSH, CDR2 LQKENI, per germline. CDR3 sequence reads: CASSASGSQETQYF. CDR3 bases: TGTGCCAGCTCGGCTAGCGGGAGCCAAGAGACCCAGTACTTC.

This clonotype has at least ten counts. The J gene is TRBJ2-1, the V gene TRBV11-3, with 7 bases that match TRBD2. V was pared by 4 bases and J by 5 bases, with 14 bases of the junction left unmatched. The germline V gene encodes CDR1 SGHNT and CDR2 YENEEA. This CDR3 contains 17 residues. The CDR3 DNA follows: TGTGCCAGCAGCTCACGCGCGACTAGCTTCGGAGACAATGAGCAGTTCTTC. Its translation: CASSSRATSFGDNEQFF.